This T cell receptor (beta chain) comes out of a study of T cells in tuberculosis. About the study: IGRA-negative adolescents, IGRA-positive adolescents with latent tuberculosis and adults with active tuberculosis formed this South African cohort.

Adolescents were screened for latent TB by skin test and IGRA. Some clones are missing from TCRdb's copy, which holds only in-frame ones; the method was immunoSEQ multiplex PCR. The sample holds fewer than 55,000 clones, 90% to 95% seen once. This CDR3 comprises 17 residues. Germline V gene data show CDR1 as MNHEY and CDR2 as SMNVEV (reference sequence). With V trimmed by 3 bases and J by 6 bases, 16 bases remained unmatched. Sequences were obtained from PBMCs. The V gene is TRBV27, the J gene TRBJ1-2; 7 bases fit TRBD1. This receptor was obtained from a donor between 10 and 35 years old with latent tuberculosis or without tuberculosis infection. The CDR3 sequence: CASSFFPRRQGVDGYTF. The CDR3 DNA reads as TGTGCCAGCAGTTTTTTTCCCCGGCGACAGGGAGTGGATGGCTACACCTTC.